This TCR beta chain was documented in a study of shared clonotypes between healthy human individuals. Findings and limits, study-wide: Generation probabilities were higher for clonotypes shared across all four sorted-subset donors than for unshared ones.

The naive CD8 population came from CD45RO-negative cells selected for CCR7, without terminally differentiated effector memory CD45RA+ cells. Under the authors' procedure: ImmunoSEQ sequences covered only the junction and lacked quality scores; filtering therefore differed. Using immunoSEQ multiplex PCR, the repertoire was profiled, and TCRdb retains in-frame clones only, with some absent. The DNA gave D and trimming, while V, J and clone size come from that table. The sample includes about 2.1 million clones, approximately 94% of them seen just once. The germline V gene has CDR1 SGDLS and CDR2 YYNGEE. This CDR3 has 13 amino acids. Trimming took 2 bases from V and 6 from J, leaving 8 bases between them. On this clone itself: Its antigen is unknown. This sample includes further DNA sequences coding for the same CDR3.

The rearrangement links TRBV9 to TRBJ2-2; the D is unclear. The source material was naive CD8+ T cells from PBMCs. This TCR came from a young man in good health. Some clones in this sample may be carry-over from other donors' samples. CDR3 amino acids: CASSVGSSGELFF. The DNA for the CDR3 is TGTGCCAGCAGCGTGGGCAGTTCCGGGGAGCTGTTTTTT.